This T cell receptor beta chain came from a study of somatic mutations in cytotoxic T cells in rheumatoid arthritis (dated by TCRdb to 2015 to 2018). About the study as a whole: Right after diagnosis and prior to the start of any treatment, around 30 ml EDTA of peripheral blood was drawn from patients. The median ages of the patient and control groups were essentially identical. A FACSAria II or Sony SH800 was used to flow-sort some V beta antibody-stained T-cell populations at nearly 100% purity, and TCRB sequencing was also done on sorted V beta1+ cells. The study asked whether expanded CD8+ T-cell clones in newly diagnosed, untreated rheumatoid arthritis carry somatic mutations, and used TCRB deep sequencing to characterize clonality. For 65 to 70 rheumatoid arthritis patients and more than 15 healthy controls, TCRB deep sequencing was carried out. What the work shows at the level of the full study, not this receptor alone: Rheumatoid arthritis patients and age-matched healthy controls did not significantly differ in CD8+ T-cell clonality. The antigen targets of the expanded CD8+ clones were unknown, and absence from virus-specific databases did not rule out viral specificity. In patients, CD8+ clonality rose with age (Spearman r ~ 0.47), which was not the case in healthy controls. In about an eighth of the roughly 65 patients, more than 20% of CD8+ cells belonged to the largest CD8+ clone, while several identical CD8+ TCRB sequences were shared between blood and synovial fluid. The finding that TRBV07 was slightly underrepresented in patients was left unadjusted for multiple comparisons.

Flow cytometry confirmed the purity of CD4+ and CD8+ cells that had been isolated by positive magnetic bead selection on an AutoMACS. Clonal expansions were first screened by flow cytometry with a TCR V beta antibody panel, then characterized by TCRB deep sequencing of sorted CD8+ fractions. Isolation of peripheral blood mononuclear cells was done through Ficoll-Paque PLUS density gradient separation. Using Nucleospin Tissue or Tissue XS kits, DNA was extracted from CD4-enriched, CD8-enriched or PBMC samples, with quantification by a Qubit 2.0 fluorometer. In the germline V gene, CDR1 corresponds to ENHRY and CDR2 to SYGVKD. V and J are truncated by 2 bases and 0 bases respectively, leaving an intervening sequence of 11 bases. The CDR3 contains 16 residues, cysteine and phenylalanine counted. The retained sequence is limited to the CDR3, 48 bases, with the frame set at the first base. TCRB CDR3 sequencing used the immunoSEQ assay on genomic DNA. The study's own analysis went as follows. When patient CD8+ clones exceeding 1% were checked against published virus-specific TCRB sequences, only a few matched. Nothing other than productive TCRB rearrangements was included in the analyses. Defining a clone by its unique TCRB CDR3 sequence, the study calculated clonality as a productive clonality index derived from Shannon entropy. Repertoire overlap for a pair of samples was computed from each clone's template counts relative to total templates per sample. Flow cytometry-measured V-gene usage correlated with V-gene usage from TCRB sequencing, with a Spearman r of about 0.64. Not all clones reach the TCRdb copy of this immuneACCESS table, which keeps in-frame sequences only. Checked studies attribute under half of the gap to unresolved V genes and leave the rest unexplained. Clone size and the V and J calls come from that table; the DNA yielded D and trimming. Counted in this sample were fewer than 20,000 clones; approximately 80% of them appeared once. The top ten clonotypes cover approximately 28% of the sample.

As regards this clone: The specificity of this receptor is unknown. Base qualities were left out, and no much larger clone turns up one base away.

Sequencing used CD8+ T cells sorted from blood. The chain was built from TRBV10-3 and TRBJ2-1, with TRBD2 tentatively as D gene (6 bases match). The sequence derives from an adult with rheumatoid arthritis. The CDR3 protein sequence reads: CAISEGLASSYNEQFF. The sequenced DNA: TGTGCCATCAGTGAGGGTCTAGCGAGCTCCTACAATGAGCAGTTCTTC.